These T cell receptor beta chains were read from a single sample in a study of blood T cell repertoires in COVID-19. This table comes from immunoSEQ multiplex PCR, and its TCRdb copy is limited to in-frame clones, with some not included. This repertoire shows 250,000 or so clones, 85% to 90% found once; its top ten account for 8.8%. Sequencing input: PBMCs or T cells enriched from blood (not recorded which). The source of these receptors is a man aged 35-49 years who had recovered from COVID-19. Both conserved end residues are part of each CDR3. The D gene is left open where the match is weak. Size values are once, few and many counts, or a class for expanded clones, and some rows have none.

V gene	D gene	J gene	clone size	CDR3 protein	CDR3 DNA
TRBV13	TRBD1	TRBJ1-2	NA	CASSGWDRGKIFGYTF	TGTGCCAGCAGCGGCTGGGACAGGGGGAAAATTTTTGGCTACACCTTC
TRBV29-1	TRBD2	TRBJ2-3	NA	CSVDPLAGVGTDTQYF	TGCAGCGTTGACCCCTTAGCGGGGGTGGGGACAGATACGCAGTATTTT
TRBV19	NA	TRBJ2-5	NA	CASAEVGGREETQYF	TGTGCCAGCGCAGAAGTGGGGGGACGCGAGGAGACCCAGTACTTC
TRBV5-8	NA	TRBJ2-5	NA	CASSGTGIQETQYF	TGTGCCAGCAGCGGAACAGGGATCCAAGAGACCCAGTACTTC
TRBV7-9	TRBD1	TRBJ1-6	once	CASRNQGVGNSPLHF	TGTGCCAGCAGAAATCAGGGGGTCGGTAATTCACCCCTCCACTTT
TRBV6-5	TRBD1	TRBJ1-5	few	CASSAQGGNQPQHF	TGTGCCAGCAGCGCACAGGGGGGCAATCAGCCCCAGCATTTT
TRBV4-1	NA	TRBJ1-6	NA	CASSQDENRYSPLHF	TGCGCCAGCAGCCAAGATGAGAACAGATATTCACCCCTCCACTTT
TRBV6-5	NA	TRBJ1-2	NA	CATSGGGGVKYGYTF	TGTGCCACCTCAGGAGGGGGAGGGGTTAAGTATGGCTACACCTTC
TRBV29-1	TRBD1	TRBJ1-2	NA	CSVEVLPPRQGNYGYTF	TGCAGCGTTGAAGTTTTGCCACCCCGACAGGGAAACTATGGCTACACCTTC
TRBV7-9	TRBD1	TRBJ1-1	NA	CASRRGQDDAEAFF	TGTGCCAGCAGACGGGGACAGGATGACGCTGAAGCTTTCTTT
TRBV7-2	TRBD1	TRBJ2-5	once	CASSLLDRDETQYF	TGTGCCAGCAGCCTACTAGACAGGGACGAGACCCAGTACTTC
TRBV13	TRBD1	TRBJ1-2	NA	CASSLDTGTGGYGYTF	TGTGCCAGCAGCTTAGATACCGGGACAGGGGGGTATGGCTACACCTTC